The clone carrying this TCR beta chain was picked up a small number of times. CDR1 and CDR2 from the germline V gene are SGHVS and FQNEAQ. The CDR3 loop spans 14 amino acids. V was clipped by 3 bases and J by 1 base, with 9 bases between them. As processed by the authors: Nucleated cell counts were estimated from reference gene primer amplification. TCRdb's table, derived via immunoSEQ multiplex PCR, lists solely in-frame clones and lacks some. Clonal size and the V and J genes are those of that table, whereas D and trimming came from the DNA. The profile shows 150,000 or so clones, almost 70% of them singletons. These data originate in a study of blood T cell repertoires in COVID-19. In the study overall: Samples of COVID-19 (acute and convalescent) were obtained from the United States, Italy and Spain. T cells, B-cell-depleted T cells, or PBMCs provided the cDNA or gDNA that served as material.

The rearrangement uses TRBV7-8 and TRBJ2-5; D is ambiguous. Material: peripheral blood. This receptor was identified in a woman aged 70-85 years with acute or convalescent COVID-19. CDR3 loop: CASSFDSIQETQYF. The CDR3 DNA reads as TGTGCCAGCAGCTTTGACTCGATCCAAGAGACCCAGTACTTC.